One T cell receptor (beta chain) is described in this entry. This sample was included in a study of cytomegalovirus exposure and HLA in healthy donors. This PCR relied on a set of 60 Vbeta primers and 13 Jbeta primers. TCRdb's copy holds only in-frame clones and misses some; the assay was immunoSEQ multiplex PCR. The table records 93,000 or so clones, 75% to 85% of them present only once. Trimming removed 6 bases from V and 4 bases from J; junction bases left unmatched: 9. CDR3 length: 14 residues. CDR1 is LNHDA, CDR2 SQIVND, per germline (reference sequence). The material sequenced was PBMCs. The V and J genes are TRBV19 and TRBJ2-7; 7 bases agree with TRBD2. This TCR derives from a woman aged 18-29 years in good health and CMV-seropositive. The CDR3 sequence: CASSQTGLVYEQYF. The CDR3 DNA reads as TGTGCCAGTAGCCAAACAGGACTAGTGTACGAGCAGTACTTC.